Described below is a single TCR beta chain sequence and its context. Antigen unknown. These data come from a study of regulatory dendritic cells for organ transplantation. Method: immunoSEQ multiplex PCR; TCRdb's copy keeps in-frame clones and lacks some. The table lists around 20,000 clones, about 70% of them singletons. V gave up 2 bases and J gave up 4 bases; unmatched junction bases: 6. CDR1 is KGHSH, CDR2 LQKENI, per germline. This CDR3 contains 15 residues. The study, taken as a whole, reports: Memory T cells were less diverse than naive, with memory CD8+ most oligoclonal. Between individuals, the alloreactive memory CD8+ T cell pool differed considerably.

The chain employs TRBV18 and TRBJ2-7; TRBD1 aligns across 9 bases. Source material: memory CD4+ T cells from blood. Subset defined: CD45RO+ memory T cells. The clonotype comes from a human donor in good health. The CDR3 reads CASSPTGQGSYEQYF. DNA for the CDR3: TGTGCCAGCTCACCAACGGGACAGGGCTCGTACGAGCAGTACTTC.